Detailed here is one T cell receptor (beta chain). The data were obtained in a study of metastatic and nonmetastatic thyroid tumors. Patients underwent thyroid surgery, and none had received any treatment before it. TCRdb reprocessed the PCR reads using MiXCR. The sample consists of about 16,000 clones, roughly 24% of them appearing once. The CDR3 runs 14 residues. V lost 5 bases, J lost 2 bases, and 12 bases lay in between. Germline V CDR1 and CDR2: SGHNT, YENEEA. Sequencing was carried out using blood. The V call is TRBV11-3, the J call TRBJ2-5, with D unclear. This receptor was obtained from a male donor with papillary thyroid cancer or a benign thyroid nodule (not recorded which). Some clones in this sample may be carry-over from other donors' samples. In DNA, the CDR3 is TGTGCCAGCAGCCCCCGCGGCAGTCAAGAGACCCAGTACTTC. This sequence encodes CASSPRGSQETQYF.